This T cell receptor (beta chain) was captured by sequencing in a study of radiotherapy plus CTLA-4 blockade in lung cancer. Study in general: Objective responses emerged in roughly a sixth of patients, and roughly 32% attained disease control.

TCRdb keeps only in-frame clones here, not all; method: immunoSEQ multiplex PCR. This table has 70,000 to 95,000 clones, approximately 86% appearing once. The CDR3 has 11 residues. Per germline, CDR1 LNHDA and CDR2 SQIVND (reference sequence). V shed 5 bases and J shed 2 bases, with 4 bases lying between them. In this sample, this clone turned up a few times. Sequenced here: peripheral blood, sampled from a patient treated with radiotherapy plus ipilimumab. The chain couples TRBV19 to TRBJ2-7; D gene ambiguous. The TCR was taken from a human donor with non-small cell lung cancer that progressed on radiotherapy plus ipilimumab. In DNA form, the CDR3 reads TGTGCCAGTAGTTCGCCCTACGAGCAGTACTTC. Translating gives CASSSPYEQYF.